This TCR beta chain was recovered during a study of cytomegalovirus exposure and HLA in healthy donors (dated by TCRdb to the late 2010s). Concerning the study at large: An earlier analysis of more than 550 of the donors reported approximately 280 Gb of sequence data and 117 million unique TCR beta sequences obtained from about 200 million T cells. Alongside the repertoire data, information on donor age, sex, ethnicity and CMV serostatus was compiled. Rather than using new phenotypic data, the later analysis identified candidate immune exposures from TCR beta sequences and from how often those sequences occurred across donors. The study aimed to test whether signatures of past pathogen exposure could be identified by cataloging public T cell receptors. In addition to the first cohort of around 670 subjects, a separate validation cohort of approximately 110 different subjects was used. Using immunosequencing, the study profiled T cell repertoires from some 670 subjects and related those repertoires to cytomegalovirus serostatus. About 320 gigabases of sequencing data and 80 million or so unique TCR sequences were included in an early release covering about 700 HLA-typed donors. Typing coverage varied by locus: about 629-630 donors for A, B, C, DRB1 and DQB1; roughly 520 for DQA1; about 600 for DPA1; 400 to 480 for DPB1. On average, roughly 240,000 unique TCR beta nucleotide sequences were sequenced per donor among 398 genotyped donors of the cohort, with around 19% of those sequences being non-productive. Among the roughly 390 genotyped donors, around 81% belonged to the genetic ancestry cluster associated with self-reported Caucasian donors. A later analysis re-analyzed previously published TCR beta repertoires from 660 or so donors and added high-resolution HLA genotyping to study TCR occurrence patterns. An earlier analysis of some 500 of the donors applied high-throughput TCR beta sequencing to assess whether each TCR beta V gene segment acted as functional or pseudogenic. HLA typing covered class I and class II loci at four-digit resolution. Every discovery cohort repertoire had been produced on one sequencing platform. In a later genetic analysis, genome-wide SNP genotypes for about three fifths of the 666 donors were used, and that subset was treated as a discovery cohort. A handful of DR-DQ haplotypes were handled as single units for association and clustering because linkage in the cohort was strong. High-throughput TCR immunosequencing, statistical association of individual TCRs with disease status, and machine learning were combined to predict cytomegalovirus infection status.

The CDR3 sequence holds 13 residues, the cysteine and phenylalanine included. The sequence is cut down to CDR3 DNA, 39 bases in frame from base 1. Trimming accounts for 4 bases at V and 5 bases at J, while the number of junction bases matched to no gene is 4. CDR1 is given as SGDLS and CDR2 as YYNGEE, both from the germline V gene. The cohort comprised several hundred healthy bone marrow donors. All cohort members were sampled while nominally healthy, although unrecorded immune exposures were likely present. The donor tested CMV seropositive, placing the donor among the roughly 270 seropositive members of the cohort. A peripheral blood sample was collected from each donor, and TCR beta sequencing was performed on peripheral blood mononuclear cells. The Qiagen DNeasy Blood Extraction Kit was used to extract genomic DNA from the blood cell samples. Library construction relied on the immunoSEQ multiplex PCR assay. A mixture of 60 forward primers for TCR Vbeta segments and 13 reverse primers for TCR Jbeta segments was used in the multiplex PCR. The CDR3 region of rearranged TCR beta genes was amplified from genomic DNA with a multiplex PCR assay. Amplified TCR beta libraries were sequenced as 87-base-pair reads on the Illumina HiSeq System. In the paper's pipeline: Across the 670 or so repertoires, a later analysis counted 80 million or so unique TCR beta chains, 9.5 million to 12 million of which were shared by at least two donors. Raw reads were error-corrected and collapsed into unique sequences with a nearest-neighbor algorithm that merged closely related sequences to remove PCR and sequencing errors. To assign V, D and J gene segments, CDR3 sequences were aligned to IMGT reference sequences. For a sequence to be retained, a match of at least six nucleotides was required to both a V gene segment and a J gene segment. Rearrangements were called productive when the CDR3 lacked stop codons and stayed in frame with V and J; all others were non-productive. Following IMGT convention, CDR3 was defined as the stretch from the second conserved V-encoded cysteine up to the conserved J-encoded phenylalanine. The earlier analysis of about 590 of the donors excluded sequences that lacked an unambiguous match to a single V gene segment. In an earlier analysis of several hundred of the donors, V segments were called functional above 56.7% productive rearrangements and were called segregating when the between-donor standard deviation exceeded 5%. To diagnose cytomegalovirus status from the catalog of TCR beta chain sequences, a statistical classification framework was built. A later analysis assigned V and J genes by comparing TCR nucleotide sequences with IMGT/GENE-DB human TR gene sequences. The TCRdist pipeline was used in a later analysis to assign CDR3 sequences and most-parsimonious VDJ recombination scenarios. A later analysis defined each TCR beta chain by its CDR3 amino acid sequence plus V-gene family, and excluded reads lacking a unique V-gene family. To address suspected cross-contamination and a sequencing artifact, a later analysis removed 450 to 700 highly shared, low-generation-probability nucleotide sequences. In a later analysis, a clonal expansion index was calculated for each public chain from normalized within-repertoire ranks of inferred template counts. A later analysis computed generation probabilities with a VDJ recombination model fitted to out-of-frame rearrangements, and checked the results against IGoR. Hypergeometric tests were used in a later analysis to score TCR-TCR, TCR-HLA and TCR-CMV co-occurrence, with a repertoire-size bias correction applied to the TCR pairs. To estimate false discovery rates, a later analysis permuted the HLA or CMV assignments 20 times. In a later analysis, co-occurring TCRs were grouped using DBSCAN, and TCRdist sequence similarity was added for clustering within HLA-allele-positive subsets. Repertoires with fewer than 30,000 or more than 120,000 public chains, plus five repertoires with anomalous nucleotide sharing, were excluded from co-occurrence clustering. In TCRdb, the immuneACCESS table is reduced to in-frame sequences with V and J assigned. These tables do not hold every clone; where another copy was compared, an unresolved V gene accounts for under half, and the others remain unexplained. The DNA gave D and trimming, while V, J and clone size come from that table. The sample table contains 85,000 to 100,000 clones; only one count was recorded for over 75% of them. The ten top clones hold around 3.6% of the sample.

This clone showed up just once. The antigen it recognizes is unknown. The sample holds no much larger clone one base away, and base qualities are not on file. On the study overall, not on this receptor specifically: Because counts were too low, seventeen rarely observed V segments, including chromosome 9 orphons, were left out of the earlier analysis of approximately 580 of the donors. Most CMV-associated TCR beta chains appeared to be HLA-restricted in a later analysis, and the HLA associations seemed to be driven largely by CMV exposure. In a later analysis, TCR association rates were found to vary across HLA loci, with the most associated TCRs seen for DRB1 alleles and the fewest for HLA-C alleles. Correlated functional status among segregating V segments might reflect linkage disequilibrium, but an unknown experimental factor could not be ruled out. Compared with equally common non-associated chains, HLA-associated TCR beta chains in a later analysis were more clonally expanded and had lower generation probabilities. Some IMGT-functional V segments, including TRBV6-2 and TRBV6-3, could not be told apart with the 87-base-pair reads, so those segments were excluded. A further reported finding was that TCR beta sequences accurately predicted the HLA-A and HLA-B alleles for most subjects in the first cohort. Cytomegalovirus status was reported to be diagnosed by the classifier with high specificity and sensitivity in both the original and validation cohorts. Assigning TCR associations to individual alleles was difficult when HLA alleles, especially DR and DQ, strongly co-occurred. The authors suggested that the approach could potentially be extended to other disease states and immunological phenotypes. A few of the identified cytomegalovirus-associated TCR beta chains were confirmed in vitro to be specific for cytomegalovirus antigens. CMV serostatus was the only immune exposure information available for the cohort. A cluster of highly shared sequence variants was judged likely to be a technical artifact of the sequencing pipeline. In a later genetic analysis, a missense DCLRE1C variant was associated with V-gene and J-gene trimming of TCR beta chains, and the association was replicated in an independent cohort. Because some donors lacked HLA typing at each locus, the association tests relied only on the typed subset. In a later analysis, several top co-occurrence clusters were reported to appear linked to parvovirus B19, influenza, CMV and Epstein-Barr virus. This cohort had only TCR beta chains sequenced, and the lack of alpha or paired-chain data limited which features could be detected. Broadly in line with IMGT annotations, most TCR beta V segments showed up in productive rearrangements about 87% or about 30% of the time in an earlier analysis of roughly 590 of the donors. A later genetic analysis reported fewer N-insertions in productive TCRs among donors in an Asian-associated ancestry cluster than the roughly 650-donor mean. Across donors, most TCR sequences were observed very rarely, whereas some public TCRs were present in many individuals. The study listed over 150 TCR beta chains as associated with cytomegalovirus. Specific HLA alleles were associated with 15,000 to 20,000 TCR beta sequences at a false discovery rate of 0.05 in a later analysis. Roughly uniform sequencing depth across donors was assumed in presence/absence analyses, although this assumption may not hold.

Specimen: PBMCs. Rearrangement joined TRBV9 to TRBJ1-1, with TRBD1 matching 8 junction bases. This receptor was identified in a female donor in good health and CMV-seropositive. At the DNA level, the sequence is TGTGCCAGCAGCACACAGGGGGGGACTGAAGCTTTCTTT. Translated, it gives CASSTQGGTEAFF.